This entry lists 2 T cell receptor beta chains sequenced from one sample in a study of blood T cell repertoires in COVID-19 (dated by TCRdb to 2018 to 2021). Library preparation employed the immunoSEQ multiplex PCR assay. The clones in this table, taken by TCRdb from immuneACCESS, are in-frame only. Not every clone is retained; where verified, under half of the shortfall comes from an unresolved V gene, and the cause of the rest is unknown. The sample has 410,000 or so clones on record, 75% to 90% of them singletons. Clones ranked in the top ten supply about 1.4% of the sample. The sample was peripheral blood. Every receptor here comes from a woman between 40 and 50 years old with COVID-19, enrolled during active disease.

This chain connects TRBV28 to TRBJ2-4; 11 bases line up with TRBD2. Germline CDR1 MDHEN, CDR2 SYDVKM. The J segment lost 0 bases and the V segment lost 3 bases, leaving 10 bases of the junction unmatched. This CDR3 comprises 19 residues. CDR3 sequence reads: CASSLGLTSGTLAKNIQYF. The CDR3, as DNA: TGTGCCAGCAGTTTGGGATTGACTAGCGGGACCTTAGCCAAAAACATTCAGTACTTC.

This chain uses TRBV29-1 with TRBJ2-7, with TRBD1 matching over 7 bases. This CDR3 is 12 amino acids long. Germline lookup yields CDR1 SQVTM and CDR2 ANQGSEA. V shed 3 bases and J 3 bases; nucleotides not matched to a gene: 2. CDR3 DNA: TGCAGCGTTGAGACAGGGTACTACGAGCAGTACTTC. This codes for CSVETGYYEQYF.